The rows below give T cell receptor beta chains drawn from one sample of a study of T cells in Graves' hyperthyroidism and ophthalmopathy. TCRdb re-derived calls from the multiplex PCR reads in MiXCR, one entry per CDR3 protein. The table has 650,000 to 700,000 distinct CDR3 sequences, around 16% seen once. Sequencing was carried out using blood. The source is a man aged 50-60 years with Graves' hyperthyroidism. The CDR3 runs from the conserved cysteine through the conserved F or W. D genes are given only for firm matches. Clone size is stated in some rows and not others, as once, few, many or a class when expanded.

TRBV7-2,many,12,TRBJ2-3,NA,CASSLEGGTQYF,TGTGCCAGCAGCTTAGAAGGGGGTACGCAGTATTTT
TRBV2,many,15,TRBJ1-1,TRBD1,CASTAGQGMNTEAFF,TGTGCCAGCACCGCGGGACAGGGGATGAACACTGAAGCTTTCTTT
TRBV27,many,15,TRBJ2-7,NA,CASSSGLVGGYEQYF,TGTGCCAGCAGTTCAGGACTTGTTGGGGGCTACGAGCAGTACTTC
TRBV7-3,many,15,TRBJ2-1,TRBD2,CASSLLAGLYNEQFF,TGTGCCAGCAGCTTACTAGCGGGCCTCTACAATGAGCAGTTCTTC
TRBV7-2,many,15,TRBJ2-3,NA,CASSLRYQGTDTQYF,TGTGCCAGCAGCTTACGCTACCAGGGGACAGATACGCAGTATTTT
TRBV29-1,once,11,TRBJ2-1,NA,CSASGKPGEFF,TGCAGCGCATCCGGGAAGCCCGGGGAGTTCTTC
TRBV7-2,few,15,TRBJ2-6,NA,CASSYRVSGANVLTF,TGTGCCAGCAGCTACCGGGTCTCTGGGGCCAACGTCCTGACTTTC
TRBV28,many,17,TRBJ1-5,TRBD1,CASSSAGGGRSNQPQHF,TGTGCCAGCAGTTCCGCAGGGGGGGGGCGCAGCAATCAGCCCCAGCATTTT
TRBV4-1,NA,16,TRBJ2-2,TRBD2,CASSKGLAGGTGELFF,TGCGCCAGCAGCAAAGGACTAGCGGGAGGGACCGGGGAGCTGTTTTTT
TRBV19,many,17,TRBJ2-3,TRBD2,CASSASASGTSTDTQYF,TGTGCCAGTAGCGCGAGCGCTAGCGGGACTAGCACAGATACGCAGTATTTT
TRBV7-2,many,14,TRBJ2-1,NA,CASSLATRRNEQFF,TGTGCCAGCAGCTTAGCAACACGTAGGAATGAGCAGTTCTTC
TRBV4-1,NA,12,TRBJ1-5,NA,CASSQEGTPQHF,TGCGCCAGCAGCCAAGAAGGGACTCCACAGCATTTT
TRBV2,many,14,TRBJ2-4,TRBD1,CASSTGTGGVIQYF,TGTGCCAGCAGCACCGGGACAGGGGGCGTCATTCAGTACTTC
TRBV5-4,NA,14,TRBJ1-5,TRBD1,CASSLRDSDQPQHF,TGTGCCAGCAGCCTCCGGGACAGCGATCAGCCCCAGCATTTT
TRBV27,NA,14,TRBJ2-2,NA,CASSPLLETGELFF,TGTGCCAGCAGCCCCCTCCTAGAGACCGGGGAGCTGTTTTTT
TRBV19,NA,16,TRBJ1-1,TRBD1,CASSRLDRAKNTEAFF,TGTGCCAGTAGTCGACTCGACAGGGCGAAGAACACTGAAGCTTTCTTT
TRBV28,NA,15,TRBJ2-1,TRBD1,CASSLSTGQSNEQFF,TGTGCCAGCAGTTTAAGTACGGGACAGAGCAATGAGCAGTTCTTC